These 32 T cell receptor beta chains were sequenced from one sample in a study of shared clonotypes between healthy human individuals. Produced via immunoSEQ multiplex PCR; TCRdb's table is partial and in-frame only. The table has approximately 740,000 clones, almost 95% seen once; the top ten hold approximately 25%. Naivety among CD8 cells was defined by CD45RO negativity and positive CCR7 selection, thereby excluding terminally differentiated effector memory CD45RA+ cells. Sequencing was done on a sample of naive CD8+ T cells sorted from blood. These receptors were collected from a man aged 30 to 45 in good health.

The V call is TRBV5-5, the J call TRBJ2-2; D is unresolved. This CDR3 comprises 14 residues. Per the germline V gene, CDR1 is SGHKS and CDR2 is YYEKEE (reference sequence). With 7 bases removed from V and 4 bases from J, the gap between germline ends came to 14 bases. CDR3 sequence: CASSVPVATGELFF. CDR3 sequence (DNA): TGTGCCAGCTCGGTACCTGTGGCCACCGGGGAGCTGTTTTTT.

The rearrangement uses TRBV7-9 and TRBJ1-1; D uncertain. V lost 5 bases to trimming and J lost 3 bases, with 10 bases between them. The CDR3 contains 13 residues. Germline CDR1 is SEHNR and CDR2 is FQNEAQ (reference sequence). In DNA, the CDR3 is TGTGCCAGCAGCCCACCCCTGGACACTGAAGCTTTCTTT. It specifies CASSPPLDTEAFF.

The V gene is TRBV5-1, the J gene TRBJ2-2, with D uncertain. Germline loops: CDR1 SGHRS, CDR2 YFSETQ. The CDR3 has 16 amino acids. V gave up 4 bases and J gave up 1 base, with 14 bases separating them. The CDR3 DNA follows: TGCGCCAGCAGCGGGGTGCCAGACGGGAACACCGGGGAGCTGTTTTTT. It yields the protein CASSGVPDGNTGELFF.

This rearrangement joins TRBV11-2 to TRBJ2-1; no clear D gene. The length of the CDR3 is 14 residues. V lost 1 base, J lost 2 bases, and 6 bases lay in between. The germline gives CDR1 SGHAT, CDR2 FQNNGV. CDR3 region: CASSLVGTYNEQFF. In DNA, the CDR3 is TGTGCCAGCAGCTTAGTCGGAACCTACAATGAGCAGTTCTTC.

The gene calls are TRBV19 and TRBJ2-7, with D perhaps given as TRBD1 or TRBD2 (6 bases each). V lost 4 bases and J lost 4, with 20 bases in between. This CDR3 spans 16 amino acids. The germline gives CDR1 LNHDA, CDR2 SQIVND (reference sequence). Written as DNA, the CDR3 is TGTGCCAGTAGTACCGGTGAGGGGGAGGCCCAATACGAGCAGTACTTC. Amino acids: CASSTGEGEAQYEQYF.

The chain links TRBV27 to TRBJ2-5, with TRBD2 matching 14 bases. The length of the CDR3 is 16 residues. The ends lost 6 bases at V and 5 bases at J; junction bases unmatched: 8. Germline CDR1 is MNHEY and CDR2 is SMNVEV (reference sequence). The CDR3: CASSPGLAGVGETQYF. The CDR3 DNA is TGTGCCAGCAGCCCGGGACTAGCGGGAGTAGGGGAGACCCAGTACTTC.

V is TRBV9 and J is TRBJ1-2; 9 bases are shared with TRBD1. CDR3 length equals 14 residues. With V trimmed by 4 bases and J by 2 bases, 3 bases remained unmatched. From germline, CDR1 is SGDLS and CDR2 YYNGEE. CDR3 region: CASSLGTGNYGYTF. CDR3 nucleotides: TGTGCCAGCAGCTTAGGGACAGGGAACTATGGCTACACCTTC.

The V call is TRBV10-3, the J call TRBJ2-1; the match to TRBD2 covers 14 bases. This CDR3 contains 16 residues. Trimming cost V 10 bases and J 4 bases; bases outside gene matches: 9. The germline V gene encodes CDR1 ENHRY and CDR2 SYGVKD. CDR3 DNA sequence: TGTGCCACCACCGGGACTAGCGGGAGTGGATACAATGAGCAGTTCTTC. It translates to CATTGTSGSGYNEQFF.

The chain recombines TRBV7-6 with TRBJ2-7; 13 positions agree with TRBD2. The CDR3 is 15 residues long. Germline V lookup: CDR1 SGHVS, CDR2 FNYEAQ. V lost 5 bases and J lost 5; bases outside the gene matches: 6. The CDR3 sequence is CASSPRTSGSHEQYF. As DNA, the CDR3 is TGTGCCAGCAGCCCCCGGACTAGCGGGAGCCACGAGCAGTACTTC.

This sequence joins TRBV29-1 and TRBJ2-7, with a weak D call TRBD2 (6 bases). Germline CDR1 is SQVTM and CDR2 is ANQGSEA. The CDR3 is 13 amino acids. The ends were cut back, 3 bases at V and 2 bases at J, with 11 bases in the middle. The CDR3 protein is CSVDGAGPYEQYF. The CDR3 DNA follows: TGCAGCGTTGATGGCGCGGGACCCTACGAGCAGTACTTC.

The CDR3 here is CASSPRGTDTQYF. The DNA of the CDR3 is TGTGCCAGCAGCCCAAGGGGCACAGATACGCAGTATTTT. The gene calls are TRBV14 and TRBJ2-3; D not resolved. The V end lost 4 bases, the J end lost 1 base, and 6 bases lay between the germline ends. Germline lookup yields CDR1 SGHDN and CDR2 FVKESK. This CDR3 has 13 residues.

J is TRBJ2-5 and V is TRBV4-1; D is possibly TRBD2 (7 bases). Per the germline V gene, CDR1 is MGHRA and CDR2 is YSYEKL. The V end was cut by 1 base, the J end by 7 bases, with 13 bases between. The length of the CDR3 is 14 residues. The CDR3 sequence: CASSQGGGPGTQYF. In DNA form, the CDR3 reads TGCGCCAGCAGCCAAGGGGGGGGGCCCGGGACCCAGTACTTC.

The chain employs TRBV7-2 and TRBJ2-5; D unclear. The CDR3 sequence is 13 residues long. Looked up from germline, CDR1 is SGHTA and CDR2 is FQGNSA. The V gene lost 3 bases and the J gene lost 4 bases, with 9 bases spanning the gap. Here the CDR3 DNA reads TGTGCCAGCAGCTTGCACAGACGAGAGACCCAGTACTTC. It specifies CASSLHRRETQYF.

This chain links TRBV9 with TRBJ2-5, with D tentatively TRBD1 or TRBD2 (6 bases each). CDR3 size: 14 residues. V lost 4 bases to trimming and J lost 2 bases, with 12 bases between them. Germline V lookup: CDR1 SGDLS, CDR2 YYNGEE. The CDR3 loop is CASSLEGGQETQYF. The CDR3 nucleotides are TGTGCCAGCAGCCTTGAGGGGGGACAAGAGACCCAGTACTTC.

The chain carries TRBV9 and TRBJ2-1; TRBD2 aligns across 10 bases. Germline CDR1 and CDR2: SGDLS and YYNGEE. The V gene end was trimmed by 0 bases and the J gene end by 4 bases; junction bases not matched to a gene: 1. CDR3 length: 15 amino acids. DNA of the CDR3: TGTGCCAGCAGCGTAGTTAGCGGGAGGTACAATGAGCAGTTCTTC. Encoded protein: CASSVVSGRYNEQFF.

CDR3 sequence reads: CASMGGLDQPQHF. The CDR3 DNA sequence: TGTGCCAGCATGGGCGGGCTTGATCAGCCCCAGCATTTT. The genes are TRBV27 and TRBJ1-5; D remains unclear. The CDR3 contains 13 residues. Trimming pared 7 bases from V and 5 bases from J, leaving 12 bases between. Germline CDR1 is MNHEY and CDR2 is SMNVEV (reference sequence).

The V gene is TRBV7-6, the J gene TRBJ2-1; a possible D gene is TRBD2 (5 bases). Trimming removed 1 base at V and 8 bases at J, with 15 bases between. The CDR3 is 15 residues long. In germline, CDR1 is SGHVS, CDR2 FNYEAQ. The CDR3 coding sequence is TGTGCCAGCAGCTTAGGGGCTAGCTTAGTCGATGAGCAGTTCTTC. The encoded protein is CASSLGASLVDEQFF.

CDR3 in DNA: TGTGCCACCAGCAGCGGGACTAGCGGGAGGGCAGATTTTGGGGAGCTGTTTTTT. As protein: CATSSGTSGRADFGELFF. V and J are TRBV15 and TRBJ2-2; 16 bases agree with TRBD2. This CDR3 is 18 amino acids long. The V gene end was trimmed by 3 bases and the J gene end by 8 bases; junction bases not matched to a gene: 9. Germline CDR1 reads LNHNV; CDR2 reads YYDKDF (reference sequence).

About this clone: Other DNA variants within this sample encode the same CDR3. The J gene is TRBJ2-3, the V gene TRBV9; TRBD2 matches at 8 bases. Germline trimming cut 3 bases from V and 3 bases from J; bases unmatched to any gene: 9. The CDR3 contains 16 residues. Germline CDR1 and CDR2: SGDLS and YYNGEE. The CDR3 protein is CASSDPGTGGTDTQYF. In DNA form, the CDR3 reads TGTGCCAGCAGCGACCCCGGGACGGGGGGGACAGATACGCAGTATTTT.

The chain joins TRBV27 to TRBJ1-5; 8 bases are shared with TRBD1. Germline V gene sequence: CDR1 MNHEY, CDR2 SMNVEV (reference sequence). V shed 1 base, J shed 7 bases, and the junction held 6 bases outside the gene matches. The CDR3 contains 15 residues. The DNA for the CDR3 is TGTGCCAGCAGTTTATGGGCAGGGGGCGGCCAGCCCCAGCATTTT. It yields the protein CASSLWAGGGQPQHF.

The chain has TRBV4-1 and TRBJ2-7, with 8 bases fitting TRBD1. Trimming took 4 bases from V and 4 from J; bases not matched to a gene: 6. Germline CDR1 and CDR2: MGHRA and YSYEKL. This CDR3 is built from 14 residues. In nucleotides, the CDR3 is TGCGCCAGCAGCCCGGACAGGGACTTGTACGAGCAGTACTTC. Residues: CASSPDRDLYEQYF.

This clone was seen only once. The rearrangement uses TRBV7-7 and TRBJ2-3; 11 bases fit TRBD2. The CDR3 length is 18 residues. The J segment lost 2 bases and the V segment lost 5 bases, leaving 12 bases of the junction unmatched. Per germline, CDR1 SSHAT and CDR2 FNYEAQ (reference sequence). The CDR3 region is CASSLRTSGPTPTDTQYF. DNA for the CDR3: TGTGCCAGCAGCCTACGGACTAGCGGGCCTACTCCCACAGATACGCAGTATTTT.

This clone has a handful of counts. V usage is TRBV2 and J usage is TRBJ2-2, with 7 bases aligning to TRBD1. The V gene end was trimmed by 7 bases and the J gene end by 6 bases; junction bases not matched to a gene: 11. The CDR3 has 15 residues. CDR1 SNHLY and CDR2 FYNNEI come from the germline V gene. Here the CDR3 DNA reads TGTGCCAGCAACCCTTCGACAGGGTTGGCCGGGGAGCTGTTTTTT. This encodes CASNPSTGLAGELFF.

The rearrangement uses TRBV7-9 and TRBJ2-7; a weak D match, TRBD2 (6 bases). V was shortened by 3 bases and J by 3 bases, with 9 bases between the two germline ends. There are 13 residues in the CDR3. Germline V gene data show CDR1 as SEHNR and CDR2 as FQNEAQ (reference sequence). The CDR3 DNA reads as TGTGCCAGCAGCTTTGGAGGGAACTACGAGCAGTACTTC. Its translation is CASSFGGNYEQYF.

V is TRBV7-8 and J is TRBJ2-7; the D is unclear. CDR3 size: 15 residues. V was shortened by 2 bases and J by 3 bases, with 14 bases between the two germline ends. CDR1 and CDR2 (germline): SGHVS, FQNEAQ. CDR3 loop: CASSLFAVVDYEQYF. Written as DNA, the CDR3 is TGTGCCAGCAGCTTATTTGCTGTCGTAGACTACGAGCAGTACTTC.

The chain uses TRBV5-1 and TRBJ2-7; 9 nucleotides match TRBD2. The CDR3 is 18 residues long. Trimming took 0 bases from V and 2 from J; bases not matched to a gene: 12. Germline lookup yields CDR1 SGHRS and CDR2 YFSETQ. CDR3 bases: TGCGCCAGCAGCTTGGGATTCCGTACTAGCGGGCCCCCCTACGAGCAGTACTTC. It translates to CASSLGFRTSGPPYEQYF.

The rearrangement links TRBV7-9 to TRBJ2-1, with D possibly being TRBD1 (6 bases). Trimming left V 7 bases short and J 0 bases short, with 16 bases between. The CDR3 runs to 16 residues. Germline CDR1 SEHNR, CDR2 FQNEAQ (reference sequence). CDR3 sequence (DNA): TGTGCCAGCACCTCGAGTCGGGACATCTCCTACAATGAGCAGTTCTTC. The encoded protein is CASTSSRDISYNEQFF.

The V gene is TRBV27, the J gene TRBJ2-1; D uncertain. Deletions cut 7 bases from V and 4 bases from J, with 11 bases between. CDR3 size: 13 residues. Germline values: CDR1 MNHEY, CDR2 SMNVEV (reference sequence). CDR3: CASTERIYNEQFF. CDR3 nucleotides: TGTGCCAGCACGGAGAGGATTTACAATGAGCAGTTCTTC.

A word on this clone: The same CDR3 also results from other DNA sequences found in this sample. CDR3 residues: CASSLGDGETQYF. DNA of the CDR3: TGTGCCAGCAGCTTAGGTGACGGAGAGACCCAGTACTTC. This rearrangement joins TRBV13 to TRBJ2-5, with D hard to call. The CDR3 has 13 residues. Trimming took off 0 bases at V and 4 bases at J, with 6 bases between the two ends. CDR1 and CDR2 from the germline V gene are PRHDT and FYEKMQ (reference sequence).

V gene TRBV7-9 combines with J gene TRBJ2-5, with D tentatively TRBD2 (6 bases). Germline values: CDR1 SEHNR, CDR2 FQNEAQ (reference sequence). Between the trimmed V and J ends, which lost 7 bases and 0 bases, there was a span of 21 bases. The CDR3 has 17 residues. The CDR3 DNA sequence: TGTGCCAGCACCTCCCTTGAAACGGGAGAGTACCAAGAGACCCAGTACTTC. Translated, it gives CASTSLETGEYQETQYF.

The V call is TRBV2, the J call TRBJ2-1; D is unresolved. V shed 0 bases and J shed 1 base, with 16 bases lying between them. The germline V gene encodes CDR1 SNHLY and CDR2 FYNNEI. The CDR3 is made up of 18 amino acids. The chain's CDR3 is CASSEALDKPSSYNEQFF. In nucleotides, the CDR3 is TGTGCCAGCAGTGAAGCGCTCGACAAACCTTCGTCCTACAATGAGCAGTTCTTC.

Points on this clone: Other nucleotide sequences in the sample specify the same CDR3. The chain couples TRBV30 to TRBJ2-7; no clear D. The CDR3 has 11 residues. The germline V gene has CDR1 GTSNPN and CDR2 SVGIG (reference sequence). The V and J ends lost 0 bases and 4 bases respectively, with 4 bases between them. DNA of the CDR3: TGTGCCTGGAGTGTAATTTACGAGCAGTACTTC. This translates into CAWSVIYEQYF.